A single sample gave rise to the 5 T cell receptor beta chains below, sequenced in a study of spatial heterogeneity in lung cancer. Study-level points and caveats: Tracking of tumor mutation counts was seen in expanded intratumoral alpha and beta TCR counts.

Sample time point: sample taken at primary tumor resection. What these receptors recognize is not known. TCRdb independently ran MiXCR on the 5' RACE reads; one entry per CDR3 protein. The repertoire holds about 8,100 distinct CDR3 sequences, roughly 5% seen once, with approximately 25% in the top ten. The source was lung tumor tissue, collected at surgery. These receptors originate from a male donor with early-stage non-small cell lung cancer.

This clonotype was picked up many times. The chain employs TRBV27 and TRBJ1-4; the D gene is possibly TRBD1 (5 bases). The CDR3 totals 13 residues. V lost 5 bases and J 3 bases, leaving 7 bases between the germline ends. Germline-derived CDR1 and CDR2 are MNHEY and SMNVEV (reference sequence). The chain's CDR3 is CASSSRANEKLFF. The CDR3 DNA is TGTGCCAGCAGTAGCAGGGCTAATGAAAAACTGTTTTTT.

Ten or more counts support this clonotype. V is TRBV7-9 and J is TRBJ1-1, with D possibly matching TRBD1 (6 bases). V shed 0 bases and J shed 1 base, with 12 bases lying between them. The CDR3 runs to 16 residues. Per the germline V gene, CDR1 is SEHNR and CDR2 is FQNEAQ (reference sequence). This CDR3 reads CASSLAWDTTNTEAFF. CDR3 nucleotides: TGTGCCAGCAGCTTAGCGTGGGACACCACGAACACTGAAGCTTTCTTT. The variable domain in full, with the rest retrieved from reference TRBV7-9 and TRBJ1-1, is DTGVSQNPRHKITKRGQNVTFRCDPISEHNRLYWYRQTLGQGPEFLTYFQNEAQLEKSRLLSDRFSAERPKGSFSTLEIQRTEQGDSAMYLCASSLAWDTTNTEAFFGQGTRLTVV.

This clonotype was detected ten times or more. V usage is TRBV6-6 and J usage is TRBJ1-2, with D possibly matching TRBD1 (5 bases). The ends were cut back, 5 bases at V and 4 bases at J, with 20 bases in the middle. The CDR3 spans 16 residues. Germline V gene data show CDR1 as MNHNY and CDR2 as SVGAGI (reference sequence). The CDR3, as DNA: TGTGCCAGCAGTACGCCAAACCCCGAGGGGTTCTATGGCTACACCTTC. As protein: CASSTPNPEGFYGYTF.

This clonotype appeared many times. The genes are TRBV6-1 and TRBJ1-3; the match to TRBD1 covers 10 bases. The J segment lost 1 base and the V segment lost 6 bases, leaving 6 bases of the junction unmatched. Germline V gene data show CDR1 as MNHNS and CDR2 as SASEGT. This CDR3 contains 16 residues. The CDR3 reads CASSMGQGTSGNTIYF. The CDR3 coding sequence is TGTGCCAGCAGCATGGGACAGGGGACGTCTGGAAACACCATATATTTT.

This clonotype was recorded a few times. The gene calls are TRBV10-3 and TRBJ1-1; 9 bases line up with TRBD1. From germline, CDR1 is ENHRY and CDR2 SYGVKD. The junction had 7 bases not matched to a gene; V was cut back by 7 bases and J by 1 base. The CDR3 runs 15 residues. CDR3 residues: CAITAEDRGNTEAFF. The CDR3 region has the DNA TGTGCCATCACCGCCGAGGACAGGGGGAACACTGAAGCTTTCTTT.